This record looks at one T cell receptor beta chain sequence and its context. The antigen remains undetermined. The authors ran the assay at deep level. Generated by immunoSEQ multiplex PCR, the TCRdb table keeps only in-frame clones and is missing some. The sample contains 2,100,000 or so clones, 95% of which appear only once. This sample stems from a study of shared clonotypes between healthy human individuals. Overall study results and limits: Sequencing of the sorted subsets was shown by rarefaction to be incomplete despite large depth.

CDR3 length equals 13 residues. Trimming removed 0 bases at V and 9 bases at J, with 10 bases between. Germline V CDR1 and CDR2: SGHDT, YYEEEE. This chain links TRBV5-6 with TRBJ2-4; perhaps TRBD1 as D (5 bases). This TCR derives from a young man in good health. Source material: naive CD4+ T cells sorted from blood. Subset indicated: CD45RA+ positively selected. The CDR3 region is CASSLGQYPIQYF. In DNA, the CDR3 is TGTGCCAGCAGCTTGGGACAGTATCCCATTCAGTACTTC.